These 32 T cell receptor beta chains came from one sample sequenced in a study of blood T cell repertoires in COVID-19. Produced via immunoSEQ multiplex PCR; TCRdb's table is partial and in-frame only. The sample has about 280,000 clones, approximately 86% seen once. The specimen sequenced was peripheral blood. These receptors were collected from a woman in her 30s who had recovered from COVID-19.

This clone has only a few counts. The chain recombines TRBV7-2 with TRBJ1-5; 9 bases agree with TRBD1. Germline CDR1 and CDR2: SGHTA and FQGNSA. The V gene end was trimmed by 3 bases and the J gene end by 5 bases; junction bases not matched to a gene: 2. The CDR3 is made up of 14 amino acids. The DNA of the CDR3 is TGTGCCAGCAGCTTTACAGGGGGCGATCAGCCCCAGCATTTT. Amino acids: CASSFTGGDQPQHF.

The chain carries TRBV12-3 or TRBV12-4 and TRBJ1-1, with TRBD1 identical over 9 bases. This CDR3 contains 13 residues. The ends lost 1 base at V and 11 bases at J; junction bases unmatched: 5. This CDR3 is CASSLEQGAAAFF. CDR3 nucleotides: TGTGCCAGCAGTTTAGAACAGGGGGCCGCGGCTTTCTTT.

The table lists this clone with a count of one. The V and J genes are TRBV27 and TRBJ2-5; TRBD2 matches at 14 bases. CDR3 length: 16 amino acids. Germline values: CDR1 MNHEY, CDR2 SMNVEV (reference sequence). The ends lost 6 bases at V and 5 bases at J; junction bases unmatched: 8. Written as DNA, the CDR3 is TGTGCCAGCAGCTCCCGACTAGCGGGAGGGGTGGAGACCCAGTACTTC. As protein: CASSSRLAGGVETQYF.

CDR3 nucleotide sequence: TGTGCCAGCAGCTTCGGGGGGGTATGGTACAATGAGCAGTTCTTC. This sequence encodes CASSFGGVWYNEQFF. The chain combines TRBV11-2 with TRBJ2-1; TRBD2 aligns across 8 bases. V shed 3 bases and J 4 bases; nucleotides not matched to a gene: 5. The germline gives CDR1 SGHAT, CDR2 FQNNGV. This CDR3 spans 15 amino acids.

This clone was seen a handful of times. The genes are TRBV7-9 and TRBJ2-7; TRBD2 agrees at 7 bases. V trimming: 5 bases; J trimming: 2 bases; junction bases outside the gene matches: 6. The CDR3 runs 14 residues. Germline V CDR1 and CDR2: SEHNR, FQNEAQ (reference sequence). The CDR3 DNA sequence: TGTGCCAGCAGCGCCCGGGAGGCGCCCTACGAGCAGTACTTC. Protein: CASSAREAPYEQYF.

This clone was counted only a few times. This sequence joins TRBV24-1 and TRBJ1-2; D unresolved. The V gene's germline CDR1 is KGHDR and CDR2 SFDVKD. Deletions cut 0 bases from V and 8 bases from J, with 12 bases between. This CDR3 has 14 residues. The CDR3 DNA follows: TGTGCCACCAGTGATTTGCTGTACACAGACGGCTACACCTTC. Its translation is CATSDLLYTDGYTF.

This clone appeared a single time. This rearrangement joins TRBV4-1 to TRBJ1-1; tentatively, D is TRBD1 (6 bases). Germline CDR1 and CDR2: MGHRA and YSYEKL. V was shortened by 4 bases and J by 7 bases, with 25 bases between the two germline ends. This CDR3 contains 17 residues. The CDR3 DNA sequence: TGCGCCAGCAGCCCGCAGCGGGCAGGGGTAGCGGGTAGTGAAGCTTTCTTT. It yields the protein CASSPQRAGVAGSEAFF.

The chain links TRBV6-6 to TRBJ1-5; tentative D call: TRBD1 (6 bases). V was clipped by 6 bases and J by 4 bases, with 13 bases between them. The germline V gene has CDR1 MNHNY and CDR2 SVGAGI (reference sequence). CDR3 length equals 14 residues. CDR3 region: CASSHGQLNQPQHF. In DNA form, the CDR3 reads TGTGCCAGCAGCCACGGACAGTTGAATCAGCCCCAGCATTTT.

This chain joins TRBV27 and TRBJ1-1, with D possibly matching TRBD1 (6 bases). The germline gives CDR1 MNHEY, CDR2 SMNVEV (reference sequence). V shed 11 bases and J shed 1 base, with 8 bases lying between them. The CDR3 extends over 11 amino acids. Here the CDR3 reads CAVQGNTEAFF. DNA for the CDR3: TGTGCCGTACAGGGGAACACTGAAGCTTTCTTT.

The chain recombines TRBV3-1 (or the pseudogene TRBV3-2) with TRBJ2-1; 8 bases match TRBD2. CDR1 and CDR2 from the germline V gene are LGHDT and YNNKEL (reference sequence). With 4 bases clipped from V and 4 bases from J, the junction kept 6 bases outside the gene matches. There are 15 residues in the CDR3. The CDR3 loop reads CASSLPSGGYNEQFF. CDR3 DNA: TGTGCCAGCAGCCTCCCGAGCGGGGGTTACAATGAGCAGTTCTTC.

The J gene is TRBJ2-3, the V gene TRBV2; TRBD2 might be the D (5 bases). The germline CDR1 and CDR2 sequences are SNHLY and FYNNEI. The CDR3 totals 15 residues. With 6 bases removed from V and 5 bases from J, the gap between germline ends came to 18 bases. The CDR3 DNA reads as TGTGCCAGCAGCTTAACATTAGCGCCATTAGATACGCAGTATTTT. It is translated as CASSLTLAPLDTQYF.

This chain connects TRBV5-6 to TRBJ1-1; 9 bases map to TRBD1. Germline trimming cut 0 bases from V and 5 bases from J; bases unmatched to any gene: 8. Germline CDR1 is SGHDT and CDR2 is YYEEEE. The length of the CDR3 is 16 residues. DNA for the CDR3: TGTGCCAGCAGCTTGGGTACCGGGACAGGGTCTACTGAAGCTTTCTTT. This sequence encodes CASSLGTGTGSTEAFF.

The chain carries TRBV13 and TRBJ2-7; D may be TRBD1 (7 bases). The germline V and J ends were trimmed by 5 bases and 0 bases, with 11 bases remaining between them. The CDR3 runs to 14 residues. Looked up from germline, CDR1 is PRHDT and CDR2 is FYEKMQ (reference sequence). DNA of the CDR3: TGTGCCAGCAGCGGCGGGACAGTCTCCTACGAGCAGTACTTC. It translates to CASSGGTVSYEQYF. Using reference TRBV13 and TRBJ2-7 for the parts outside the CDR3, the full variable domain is AAGVIQSPRHLIKEKRETATLKCYPIPRHDTVYWYQQGPGQDPQFLISFYEKMQSDKGSIPDRFSAQQFSDYHSELNMSSLELGDSALYFCASSGGTVSYEQYFGPGTRLTVT.

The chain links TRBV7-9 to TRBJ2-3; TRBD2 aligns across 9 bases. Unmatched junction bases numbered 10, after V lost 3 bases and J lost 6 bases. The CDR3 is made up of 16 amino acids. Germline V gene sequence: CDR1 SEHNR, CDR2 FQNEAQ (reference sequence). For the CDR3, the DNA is TGTGCCAGCAGCTTTCTCGCGGGGGGGCCCCGGGATACGCAGTATTTT. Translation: CASSFLAGGPRDTQYF.

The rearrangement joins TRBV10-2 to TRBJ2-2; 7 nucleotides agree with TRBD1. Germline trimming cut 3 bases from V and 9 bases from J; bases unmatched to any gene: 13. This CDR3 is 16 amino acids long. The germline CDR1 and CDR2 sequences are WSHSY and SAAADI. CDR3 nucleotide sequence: TGCGCCAGCAGTGATTGGGACAGCGTCCCTACGAGGGAGCTGTTTTTT. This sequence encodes CASSDWDSVPTRELFF.

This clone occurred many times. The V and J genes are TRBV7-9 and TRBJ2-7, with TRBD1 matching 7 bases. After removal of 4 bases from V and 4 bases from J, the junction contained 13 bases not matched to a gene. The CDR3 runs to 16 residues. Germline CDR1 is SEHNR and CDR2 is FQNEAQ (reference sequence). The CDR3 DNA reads TGTGCCAGCAGCTCCACTACGGGACAGAACTCTTACGAGCAGTACTTC. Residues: CASSSTTGQNSYEQYF.

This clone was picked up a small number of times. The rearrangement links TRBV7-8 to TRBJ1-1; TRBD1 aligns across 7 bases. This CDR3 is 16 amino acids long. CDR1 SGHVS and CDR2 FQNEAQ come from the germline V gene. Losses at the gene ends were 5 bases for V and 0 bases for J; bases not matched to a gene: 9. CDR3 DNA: TGTGCCAGCAGCAACCACTATGACAGGGTGAACACTGAAGCTTTCTTT. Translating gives CASSNHYDRVNTEAFF.

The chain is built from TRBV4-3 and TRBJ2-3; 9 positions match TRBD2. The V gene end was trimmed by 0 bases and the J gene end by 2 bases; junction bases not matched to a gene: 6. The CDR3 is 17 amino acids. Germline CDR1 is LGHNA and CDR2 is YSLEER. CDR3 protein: CASSQEGIAGDTDTQYF. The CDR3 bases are TGCGCCAGCAGCCAAGAAGGAATAGCGGGGGACACAGATACGCAGTATTTT.

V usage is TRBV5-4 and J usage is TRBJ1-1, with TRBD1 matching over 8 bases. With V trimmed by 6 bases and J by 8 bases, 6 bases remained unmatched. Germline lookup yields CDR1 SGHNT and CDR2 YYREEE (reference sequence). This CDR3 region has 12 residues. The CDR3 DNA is TGTGCCAGCACCCTCAGGGGGCAGGAAGCTTTCTTT. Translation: CASTLRGQEAFF.

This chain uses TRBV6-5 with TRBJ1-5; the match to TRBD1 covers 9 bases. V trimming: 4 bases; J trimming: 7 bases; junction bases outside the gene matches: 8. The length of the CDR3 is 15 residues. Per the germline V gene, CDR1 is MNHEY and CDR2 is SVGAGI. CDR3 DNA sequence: TGTGCCAGCAGTTCCCAAGGGACAGGGAACCAGCCCCAGCATTTT. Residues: CASSSQGTGNQPQHF.

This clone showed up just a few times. The CDR3: CASSKNNPGQLYGYTF. In DNA form, the CDR3 reads TGTGCCAGCAGCAAGAACAACCCGGGACAGCTCTATGGCTACACCTTC. This chain joins TRBV28 and TRBJ1-2, with 7 bases that match TRBD1. Germline trimming cut 6 bases from V and 4 bases from J; bases unmatched to any gene: 14. The CDR3 length is 16 residues. The germline V gene has CDR1 MDHEN and CDR2 SYDVKM.

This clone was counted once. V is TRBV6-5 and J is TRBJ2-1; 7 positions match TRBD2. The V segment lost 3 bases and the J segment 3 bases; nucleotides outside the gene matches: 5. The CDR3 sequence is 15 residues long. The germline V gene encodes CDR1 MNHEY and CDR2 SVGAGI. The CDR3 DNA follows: TGTGCCAGCAGTTATAACGGGGGGAACTACAATGAGCAGTTCTTC. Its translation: CASSYNGGNYNEQFF.

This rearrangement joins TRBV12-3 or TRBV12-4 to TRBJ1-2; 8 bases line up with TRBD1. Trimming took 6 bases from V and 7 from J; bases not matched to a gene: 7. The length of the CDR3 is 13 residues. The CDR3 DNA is TGTGCCAGCAGAAGTCAGGGGGCTGGTGGCTACACCTTC. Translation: CASRSQGAGGYTF.

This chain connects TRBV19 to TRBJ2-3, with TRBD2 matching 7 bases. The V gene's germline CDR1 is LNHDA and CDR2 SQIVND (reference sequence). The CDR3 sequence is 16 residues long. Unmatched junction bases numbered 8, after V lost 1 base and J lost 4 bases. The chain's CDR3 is CASSIGGRASPDTQYF. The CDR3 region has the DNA TGTGCCAGTAGTATAGGGGGGAGGGCCTCGCCAGATACGCAGTATTTT.

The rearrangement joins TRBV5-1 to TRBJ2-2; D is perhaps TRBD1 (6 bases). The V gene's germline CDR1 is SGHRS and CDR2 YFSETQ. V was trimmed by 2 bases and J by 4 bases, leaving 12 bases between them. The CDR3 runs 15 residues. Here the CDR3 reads CASSFLGTRTGELFF. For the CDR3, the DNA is TGCGCCAGCAGCTTTCTGGGGACACGCACCGGGGAGCTGTTTTTT. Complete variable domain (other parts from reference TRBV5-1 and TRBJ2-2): KAGVTQTPRYLIKTRGQQVTLSCSPISGHRSVSWYQQTPGQGLQFLFEYFSETQRNKGNFPGRFSGRQFSNSRSEMNVSTLELGDSALYLCASSFLGTRTGELFFGEGSRLTVL.

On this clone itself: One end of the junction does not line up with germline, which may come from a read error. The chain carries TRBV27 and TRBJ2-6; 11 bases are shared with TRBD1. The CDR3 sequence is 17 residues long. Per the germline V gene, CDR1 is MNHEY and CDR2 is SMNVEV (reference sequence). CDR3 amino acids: CASSLRTGGSRANVLTF. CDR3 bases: TGTGCCAGCAGTTTAAGGACAGGGGGCTCTCGGGCCAACGTCCTGACTTTC.

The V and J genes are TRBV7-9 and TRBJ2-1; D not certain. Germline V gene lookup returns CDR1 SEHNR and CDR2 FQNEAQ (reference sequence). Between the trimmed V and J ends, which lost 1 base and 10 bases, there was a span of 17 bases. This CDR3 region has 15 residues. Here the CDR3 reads CASSLVLSGVAEQFF. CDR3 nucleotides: TGTGCCAGCAGCTTAGTCCTATCGGGTGTGGCGGAGCAGTTCTTC.

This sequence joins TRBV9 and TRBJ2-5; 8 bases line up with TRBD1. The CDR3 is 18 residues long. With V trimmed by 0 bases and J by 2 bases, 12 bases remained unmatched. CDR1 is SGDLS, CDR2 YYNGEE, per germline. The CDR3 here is CASSVAGTGFAGQETQYF. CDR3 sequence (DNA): TGTGCCAGCAGCGTAGCGGGGACAGGCTTTGCCGGGCAAGAGACCCAGTACTTC.

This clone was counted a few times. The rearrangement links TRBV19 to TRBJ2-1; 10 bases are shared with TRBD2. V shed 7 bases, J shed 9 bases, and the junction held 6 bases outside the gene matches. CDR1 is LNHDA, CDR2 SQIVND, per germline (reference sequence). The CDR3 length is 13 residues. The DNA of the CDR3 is TGTGCCAGTAAGCGGGAGGGCCAAGGTGAGCAGTTCTTC. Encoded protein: CASKREGQGEQFF.

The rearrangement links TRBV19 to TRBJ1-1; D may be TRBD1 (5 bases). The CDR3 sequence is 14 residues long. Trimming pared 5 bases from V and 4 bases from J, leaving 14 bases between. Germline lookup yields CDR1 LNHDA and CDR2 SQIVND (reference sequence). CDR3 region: CASSVQATGTEAFF. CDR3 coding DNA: TGTGCCAGTAGTGTACAGGCTACTGGCACTGAAGCTTTCTTT.

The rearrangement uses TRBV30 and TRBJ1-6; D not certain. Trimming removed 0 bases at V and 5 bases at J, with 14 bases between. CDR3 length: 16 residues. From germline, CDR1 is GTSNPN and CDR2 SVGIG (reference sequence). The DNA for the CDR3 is TGTGCCTGGAGTGTGGAGCGGCTGCTCAATAATTCACCCCTCCACTTT. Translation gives CAWSVERLLNNSPLHF.

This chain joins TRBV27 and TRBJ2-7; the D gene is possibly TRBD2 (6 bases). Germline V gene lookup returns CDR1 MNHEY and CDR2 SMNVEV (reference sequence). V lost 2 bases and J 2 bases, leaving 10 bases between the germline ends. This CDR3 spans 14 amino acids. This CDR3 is CASSLTGVAYEQYF. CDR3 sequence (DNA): TGTGCCAGCAGTTTAACGGGAGTTGCCTACGAGCAGTACTTC.